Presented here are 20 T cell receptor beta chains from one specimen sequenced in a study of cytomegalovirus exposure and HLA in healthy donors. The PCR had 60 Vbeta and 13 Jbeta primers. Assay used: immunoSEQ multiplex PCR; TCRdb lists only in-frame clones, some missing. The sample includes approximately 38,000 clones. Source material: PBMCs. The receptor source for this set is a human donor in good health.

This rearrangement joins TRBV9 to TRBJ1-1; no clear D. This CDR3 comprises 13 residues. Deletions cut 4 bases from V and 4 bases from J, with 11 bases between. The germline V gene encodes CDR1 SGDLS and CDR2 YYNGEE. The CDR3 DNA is TGTGCCAGCAGCCCCCGGCCGGGCACTGAAGCTTTCTTT. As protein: CASSPRPGTEAFF.

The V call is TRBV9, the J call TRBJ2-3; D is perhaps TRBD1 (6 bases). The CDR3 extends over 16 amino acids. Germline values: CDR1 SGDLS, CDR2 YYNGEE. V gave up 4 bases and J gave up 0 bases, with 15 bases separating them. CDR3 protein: CASSLAGTQSTDTQYF. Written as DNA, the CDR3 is TGTGCCAGCAGCCTAGCCGGGACACAAAGCACAGATACGCAGTATTTT.

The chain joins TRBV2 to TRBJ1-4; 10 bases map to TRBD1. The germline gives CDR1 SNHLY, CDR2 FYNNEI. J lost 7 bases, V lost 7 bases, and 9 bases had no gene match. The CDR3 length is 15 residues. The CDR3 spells CASKPGQGKGEKLFF. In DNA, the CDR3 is TGTGCCAGCAAGCCGGGACAGGGGAAGGGTGAAAAACTGTTTTTT.

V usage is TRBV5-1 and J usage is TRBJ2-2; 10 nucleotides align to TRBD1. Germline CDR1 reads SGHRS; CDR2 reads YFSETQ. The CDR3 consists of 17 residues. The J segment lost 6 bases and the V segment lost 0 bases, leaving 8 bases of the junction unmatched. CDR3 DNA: TGCGCCAGCAGCTTGGCATCTGGACAGGGGGTCGCCGGGGAGCTGTTTTTT. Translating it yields CASSLASGQGVAGELFF.

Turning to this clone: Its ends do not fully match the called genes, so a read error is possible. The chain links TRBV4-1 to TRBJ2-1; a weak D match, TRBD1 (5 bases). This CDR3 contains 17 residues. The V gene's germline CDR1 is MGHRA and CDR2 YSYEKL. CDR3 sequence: CASSQEWGGSSDNEQFF. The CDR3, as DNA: TGCGCCAGCAGCCAAGAATGGGGCGGTAGCTCCGACAATGAGCAGTTCTTC.

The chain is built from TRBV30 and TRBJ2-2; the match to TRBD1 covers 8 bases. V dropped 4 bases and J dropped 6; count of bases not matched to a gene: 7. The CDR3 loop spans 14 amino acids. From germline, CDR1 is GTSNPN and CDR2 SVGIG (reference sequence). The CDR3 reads CAWTPGGASGELFF. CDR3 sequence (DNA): TGTGCCTGGACCCCAGGGGGCGCGTCCGGGGAGCTGTTTTTT.

CDR3 amino acids: CASKIGHGEGYTF. The CDR3, as DNA: TGTGCCAGCAAAATCGGTCACGGGGAAGGCTACACCTTC. This rearrangement joins TRBV6-6 to TRBJ1-2; no definite D call. Germline V gene sequence: CDR1 MNHNY, CDR2 SVGAGI (reference sequence). The CDR3 is 13 residues long. The germline V and J ends were trimmed by 7 bases and 8 bases, with 17 bases remaining between them.

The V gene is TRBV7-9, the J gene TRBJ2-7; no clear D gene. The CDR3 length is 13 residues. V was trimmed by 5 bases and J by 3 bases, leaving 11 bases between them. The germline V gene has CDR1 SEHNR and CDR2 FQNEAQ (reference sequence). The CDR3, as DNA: TGTGCCAGCAGCCAAGCCCCCGTCTACGAGCAGTACTTC. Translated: CASSQAPVYEQYF.

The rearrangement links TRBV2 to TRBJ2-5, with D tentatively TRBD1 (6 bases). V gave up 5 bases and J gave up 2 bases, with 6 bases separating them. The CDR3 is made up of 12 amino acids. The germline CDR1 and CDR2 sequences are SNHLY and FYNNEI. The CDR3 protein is CASSRGQETQYF. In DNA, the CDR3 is TGTGCCAGCAGTAGGGGGCAAGAGACCCAGTACTTC.

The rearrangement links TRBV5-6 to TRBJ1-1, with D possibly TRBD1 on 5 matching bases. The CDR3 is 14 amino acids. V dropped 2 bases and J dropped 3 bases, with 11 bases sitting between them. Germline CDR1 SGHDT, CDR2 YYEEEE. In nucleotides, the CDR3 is TGTGCCAGCAGCTTAAGGGTAGGGGACACTGAAGCTTTCTTT. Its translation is CASSLRVGDTEAFF.

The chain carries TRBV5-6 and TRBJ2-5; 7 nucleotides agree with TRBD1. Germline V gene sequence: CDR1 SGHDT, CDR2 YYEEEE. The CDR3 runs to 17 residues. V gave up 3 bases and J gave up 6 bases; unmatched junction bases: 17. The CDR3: CASSSSDRVVGRKTQYF. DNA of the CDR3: TGTGCCAGCAGCTCCAGCGACAGGGTCGTAGGAAGAAAGACCCAGTACTTC.

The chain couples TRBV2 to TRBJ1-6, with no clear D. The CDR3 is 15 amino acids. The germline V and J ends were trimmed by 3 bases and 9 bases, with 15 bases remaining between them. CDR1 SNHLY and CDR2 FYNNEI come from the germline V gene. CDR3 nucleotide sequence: TGTGCCAGCAGTGACACAGATCTTCGTGCTTCACCCCTCCACTTT. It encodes CASSDTDLRASPLHF. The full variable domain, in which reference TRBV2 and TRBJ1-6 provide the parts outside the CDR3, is EPEVTQTPSHQVTQMGQEVILRCVPISNHLYFYWYRQILGQKVEFLVSFYNNEISEKSEIFDDQFSVERPDGSNFTLKIRSTKLEDSAMYFCASSDTDLRASPLHFGNGTRLTVT.

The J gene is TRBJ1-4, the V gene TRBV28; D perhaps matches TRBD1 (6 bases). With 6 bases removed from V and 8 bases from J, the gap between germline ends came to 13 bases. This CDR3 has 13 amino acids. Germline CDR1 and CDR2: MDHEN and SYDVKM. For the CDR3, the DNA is TGTGCCAGCAGGACCGGGACACCAGAAAAACTGTTTTTT. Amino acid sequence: CASRTGTPEKLFF.

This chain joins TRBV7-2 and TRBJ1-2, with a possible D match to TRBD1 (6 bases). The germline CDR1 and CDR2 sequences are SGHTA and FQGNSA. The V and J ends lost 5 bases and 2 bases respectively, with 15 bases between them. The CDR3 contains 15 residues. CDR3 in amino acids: CASSGYRVANYGYTF. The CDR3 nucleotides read TGTGCCAGCAGCGGTTACAGGGTAGCGAACTATGGCTACACCTTC.

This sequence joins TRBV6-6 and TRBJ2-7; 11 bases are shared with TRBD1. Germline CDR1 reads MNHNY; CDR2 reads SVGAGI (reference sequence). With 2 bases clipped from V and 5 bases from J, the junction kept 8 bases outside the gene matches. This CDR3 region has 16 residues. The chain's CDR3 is CASSYTPDRGLDEQYF. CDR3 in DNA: TGTGCCAGCAGTTACACCCCGGACAGGGGGCTAGACGAGCAGTACTTC.

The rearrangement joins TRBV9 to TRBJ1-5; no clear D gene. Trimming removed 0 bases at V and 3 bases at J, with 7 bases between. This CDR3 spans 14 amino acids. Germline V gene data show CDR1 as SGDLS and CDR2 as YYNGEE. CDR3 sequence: CASSVGAPNQPQHF. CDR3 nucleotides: TGTGCCAGCAGCGTAGGAGCCCCCAATCAGCCCCAGCATTTT. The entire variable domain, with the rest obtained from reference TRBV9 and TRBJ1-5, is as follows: DSGVTQTPKHLITATGQRVTLRCSPRSGDLSVYWYQQSLDQGLQFLIQYYNGEERAKGNILERFSAQQFPDLHSELNLSSLELGDSALYFCASSVGAPNQPQHFGDGTRLSIL.

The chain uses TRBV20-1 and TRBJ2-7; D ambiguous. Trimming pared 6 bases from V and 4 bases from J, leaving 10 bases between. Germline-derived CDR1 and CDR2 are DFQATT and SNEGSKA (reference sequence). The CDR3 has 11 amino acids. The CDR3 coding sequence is TGCAGTGCAGCTAAGGAGTACGAGCAGTACTTC. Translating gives CSAAKEYEQYF.

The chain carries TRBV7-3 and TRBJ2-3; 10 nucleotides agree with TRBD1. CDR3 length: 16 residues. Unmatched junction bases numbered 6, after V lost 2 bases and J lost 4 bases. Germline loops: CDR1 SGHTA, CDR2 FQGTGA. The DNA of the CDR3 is TGTGCCAGCAGCTTATACGGGACAGGGGTTGCAGATACGCAGTATTTT. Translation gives CASSLYGTGVADTQYF.

The CDR3 protein is CASSSQGGPNQPQHF. DNA of the CDR3: TGCGCCAGCAGTTCCCAGGGGGGCCCCAATCAGCCCCAGCATTTT. The chain links TRBV5-1 to TRBJ1-5, with 7 nucleotides matching TRBD1. Germline CDR1 and CDR2: SGHRS and YFSETQ. V shed 5 bases and J 3 bases; nucleotides not matched to a gene: 8. The CDR3 is 15 amino acids.

DNA of the CDR3: TGTGCCTGGAGTGTCGAAACAGGGGGTGAAAAACTGTTTTTT. It codes for CAWSVETGGEKLFF. This chain joins TRBV30 and TRBJ1-4; 8 nucleotides line up with TRBD1. The V segment lost 0 bases and the J segment 7 bases; nucleotides outside the gene matches: 4. This CDR3 has 14 residues. The germline gives CDR1 GTSNPN, CDR2 SVGIG (reference sequence).